The clone carrying this TCR beta chain showed up just a few times. The data stem from a study of T-cell memory formation after mild COVID-19. Via MiXCR, TCRdb re-called the 5' RACE reads, giving one row per CDR3 protein. The data show under 350,000 distinct CDR3 sequences, around 15% seen once. This CDR3 is built from 15 residues. CDR1 ENHRY and CDR2 SYGVKD come from the germline V gene. The J segment lost 5 bases and the V segment lost 6 bases, leaving 9 bases of the junction unmatched. The sequenced sample consisted of PBMCs or a T cell subset sorted from them (not recorded which). This receptor was identified in a man aged 18 to 29 who had mild COVID-19 (a few samples of this study predate the infection). Cell type and time point are not known. The rearrangement uses TRBV10-3 and TRBJ2-3; 9 bases match TRBD2. CDR3 coding DNA: TGTGCCATCAGAGGCCAGCGGGGGGACGGAGATACGCAGTATTTT. It is translated as CAIRGQRGDGDTQYF.